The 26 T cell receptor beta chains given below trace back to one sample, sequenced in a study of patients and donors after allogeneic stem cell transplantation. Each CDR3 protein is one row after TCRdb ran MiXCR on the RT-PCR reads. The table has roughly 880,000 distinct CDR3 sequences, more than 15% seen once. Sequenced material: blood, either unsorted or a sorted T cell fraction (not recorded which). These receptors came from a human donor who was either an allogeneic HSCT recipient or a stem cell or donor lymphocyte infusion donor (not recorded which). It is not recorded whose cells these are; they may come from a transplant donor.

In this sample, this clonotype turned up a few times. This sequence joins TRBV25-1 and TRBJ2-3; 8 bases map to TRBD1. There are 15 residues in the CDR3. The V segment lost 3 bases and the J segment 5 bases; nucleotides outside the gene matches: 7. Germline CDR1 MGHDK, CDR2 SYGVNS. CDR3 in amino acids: CASSDSRGRKDTQYF. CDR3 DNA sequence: TGTGCCAGCAGTGATTCCAGGGGGCGCAAAGATACGCAGTATTTT.

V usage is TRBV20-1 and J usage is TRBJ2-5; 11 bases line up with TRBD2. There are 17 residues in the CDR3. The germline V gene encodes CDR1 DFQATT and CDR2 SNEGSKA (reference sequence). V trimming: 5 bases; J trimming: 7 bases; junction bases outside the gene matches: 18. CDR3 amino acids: CSAPTSGTSGVRVTQYF. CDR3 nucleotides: TGCAGTGCTCCTACCTCCGGGACTAGCGGAGTCCGGGTGACCCAGTACTTC.

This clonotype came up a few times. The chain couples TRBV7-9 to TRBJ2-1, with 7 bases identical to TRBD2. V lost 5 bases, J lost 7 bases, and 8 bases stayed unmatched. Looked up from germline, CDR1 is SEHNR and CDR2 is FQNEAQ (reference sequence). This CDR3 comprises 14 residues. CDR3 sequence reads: CASSGRAGRNEQFF. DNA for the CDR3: TGTGCCAGCAGCGGGAGGGCCGGTAGGAATGAGCAGTTCTTC.

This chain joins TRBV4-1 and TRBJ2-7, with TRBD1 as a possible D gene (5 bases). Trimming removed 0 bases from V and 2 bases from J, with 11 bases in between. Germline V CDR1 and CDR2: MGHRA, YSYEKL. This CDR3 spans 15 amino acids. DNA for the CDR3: TGCGCCAGCAGCCAAGAAGTCAGCAGGGCCTACGAGCAGTACTTC. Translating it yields CASSQEVSRAYEQYF.

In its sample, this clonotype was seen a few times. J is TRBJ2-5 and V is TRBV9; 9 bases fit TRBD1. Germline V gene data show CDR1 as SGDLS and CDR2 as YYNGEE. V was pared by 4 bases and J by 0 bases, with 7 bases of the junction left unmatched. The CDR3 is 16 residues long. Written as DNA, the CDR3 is TGTGCCAGCAGCCAACTGACAGGGGGAGACCAAGAGACCCAGTACTTC. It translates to CASSQLTGGDQETQYF.

This CDR3 is CASSTDRFSLMNTEAFF. The CDR3 DNA sequence: TGTGCCAGCAGCACAGACAGGTTTTCACTTATGAACACTGAAGCTTTCTTT. The genes are TRBV7-6 and TRBJ1-1; the D gene is possibly TRBD1 (6 bases). Germline-derived CDR1 and CDR2 are SGHVS and FNYEAQ. V lost 5 bases and J lost 0, with 19 bases in between. This CDR3 spans 17 amino acids.

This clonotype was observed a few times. For the CDR3, the DNA is TGCAGTGCTTCCCCCGGGACATATGAAAAACTGTTTTTT. This sequence encodes CSASPGTYEKLFF. This chain links TRBV20-1 with TRBJ1-4; D may be TRBD1 (6 bases). The germline V and J ends were trimmed by 5 bases and 6 bases, with 13 bases remaining between them. Germline lookup yields CDR1 DFQATT and CDR2 SNEGSKA (reference sequence). The CDR3 is 13 residues long.

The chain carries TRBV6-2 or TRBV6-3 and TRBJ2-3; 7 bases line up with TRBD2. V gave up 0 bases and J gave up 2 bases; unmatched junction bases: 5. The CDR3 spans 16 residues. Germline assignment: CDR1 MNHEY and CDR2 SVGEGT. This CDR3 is CASSYSRAGSTDTQYF. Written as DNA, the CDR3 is TGTGCCAGCAGTTACTCGCGAGCGGGATCCACAGATACGCAGTATTTT.

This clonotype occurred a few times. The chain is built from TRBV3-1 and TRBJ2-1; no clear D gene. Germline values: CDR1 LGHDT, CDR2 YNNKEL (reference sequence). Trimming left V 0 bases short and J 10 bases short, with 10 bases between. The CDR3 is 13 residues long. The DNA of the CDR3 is TGTGCCAGCAGCCAAGATCGGGTGGGGGAGCAGTTCTTC. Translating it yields CASSQDRVGEQFF.

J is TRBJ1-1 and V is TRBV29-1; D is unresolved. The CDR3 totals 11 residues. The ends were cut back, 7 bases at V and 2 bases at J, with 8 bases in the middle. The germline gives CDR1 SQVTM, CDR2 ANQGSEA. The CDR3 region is CSAGFNTEAFF. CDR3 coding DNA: TGCAGCGCAGGTTTTAACACTGAAGCTTTCTTT. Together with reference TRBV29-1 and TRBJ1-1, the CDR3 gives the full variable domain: SAVISQKPSRDICQRGTSLTIQCQVDSQVTMMFWYRQQPGQSLTLIATANQGSEATYESGFVIDKFPISRPNLTFSTLTVSNMSPEDSSIYLCSAGFNTEAFFGQGTRLTVV.

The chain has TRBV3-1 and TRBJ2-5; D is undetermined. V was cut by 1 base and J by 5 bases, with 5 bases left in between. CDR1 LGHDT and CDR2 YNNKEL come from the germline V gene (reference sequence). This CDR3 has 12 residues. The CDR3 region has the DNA TGTGCCAGCAGCCAAGTCCCCGAGACCCAGTACTTC. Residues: CASSQVPETQYF.

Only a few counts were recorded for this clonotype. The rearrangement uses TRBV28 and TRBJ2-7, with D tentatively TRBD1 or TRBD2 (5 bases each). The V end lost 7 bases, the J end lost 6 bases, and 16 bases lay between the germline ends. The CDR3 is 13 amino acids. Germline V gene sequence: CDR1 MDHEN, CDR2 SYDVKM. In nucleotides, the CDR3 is TGTGCCAGCATTGAGGGGAACGGAGGCGAGCAGTACTTC. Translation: CASIEGNGGEQYF.

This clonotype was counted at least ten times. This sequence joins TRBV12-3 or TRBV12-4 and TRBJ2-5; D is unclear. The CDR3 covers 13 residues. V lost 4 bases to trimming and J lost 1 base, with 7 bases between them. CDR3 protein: CASSSDSQETQYF. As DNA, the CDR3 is TGTGCCAGCAGTTCCGACTCCCAAGAGACCCAGTACTTC.

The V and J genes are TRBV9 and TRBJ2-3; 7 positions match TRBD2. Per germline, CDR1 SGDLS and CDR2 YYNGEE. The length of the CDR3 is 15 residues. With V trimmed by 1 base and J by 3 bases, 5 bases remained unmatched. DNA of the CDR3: TGTGCCAGCAGCGTACTAGCGGTTGAAACAGATACGCAGTATTTT. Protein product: CASSVLAVETDTQYF.

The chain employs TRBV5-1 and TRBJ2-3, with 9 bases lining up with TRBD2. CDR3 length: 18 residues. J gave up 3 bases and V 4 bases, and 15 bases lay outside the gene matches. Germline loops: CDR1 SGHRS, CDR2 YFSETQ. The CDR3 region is CASSKDPPSGRRTDTQYF. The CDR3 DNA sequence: TGCGCCAGCAGCAAAGACCCACCCAGCGGGAGGAGGACAGATACGCAGTATTTT.

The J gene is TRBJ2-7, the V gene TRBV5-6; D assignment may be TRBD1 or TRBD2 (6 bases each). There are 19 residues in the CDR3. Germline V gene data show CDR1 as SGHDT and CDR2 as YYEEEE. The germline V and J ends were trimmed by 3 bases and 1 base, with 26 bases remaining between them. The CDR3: CASSSGGRGKGTSSYEQYF. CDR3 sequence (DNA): TGTGCCAGCAGCTCTGGTGGCAGGGGAAAAGGGACTTCATCCTACGAGCAGTACTTC.

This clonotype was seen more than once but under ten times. This CDR3 is CASSEGATDTQYF. For the CDR3, the DNA is TGTGCCAGCAGTGAAGGGGCCACAGATACGCAGTATTTT. The V gene is TRBV25-1, the J gene TRBJ2-3; maybe TRBD1 (5 bases). With 2 bases removed from V and 2 bases from J, the gap between germline ends came to 5 bases. In germline, CDR1 is MGHDK, CDR2 SYGVNS. The CDR3 extends over 13 amino acids.

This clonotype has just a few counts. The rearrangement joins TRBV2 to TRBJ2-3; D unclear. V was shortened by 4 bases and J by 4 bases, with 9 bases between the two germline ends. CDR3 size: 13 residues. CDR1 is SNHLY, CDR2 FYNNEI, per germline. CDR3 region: CASSVTQADTQYF. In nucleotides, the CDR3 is TGTGCCAGCAGTGTGACGCAGGCAGATACGCAGTATTTT. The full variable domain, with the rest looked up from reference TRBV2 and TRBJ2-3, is EPEVTQTPSHQVTQMGQEVILRCVPISNHLYFYWYRQILGQKVEFLVSFYNNEISEKSEIFDDQFSVERPDGSNFTLKIRSTKLEDSAMYFCASSVTQADTQYFGPGTRLTVL.

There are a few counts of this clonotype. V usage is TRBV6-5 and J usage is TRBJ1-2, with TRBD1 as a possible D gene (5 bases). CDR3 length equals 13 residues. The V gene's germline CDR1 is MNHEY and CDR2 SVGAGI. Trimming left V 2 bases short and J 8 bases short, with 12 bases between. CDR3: CASSYTQGSGYTF. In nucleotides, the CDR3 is TGTGCCAGCAGTTACACTCAGGGATCCGGCTACACCTTC.

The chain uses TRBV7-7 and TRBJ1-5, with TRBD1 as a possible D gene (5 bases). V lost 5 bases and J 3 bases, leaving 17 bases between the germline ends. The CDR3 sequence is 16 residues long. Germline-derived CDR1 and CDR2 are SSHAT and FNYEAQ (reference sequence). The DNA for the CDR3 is TGTGCCAGCAGCCATTTACCAGGGTCATTCAATCAGCCCCAGCATTTT. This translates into CASSHLPGSFNQPQHF.

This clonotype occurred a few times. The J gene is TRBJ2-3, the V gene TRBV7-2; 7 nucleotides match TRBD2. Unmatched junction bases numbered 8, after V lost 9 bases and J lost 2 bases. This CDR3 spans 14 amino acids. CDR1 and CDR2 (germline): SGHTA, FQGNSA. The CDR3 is CASGRGRYTDTQYF. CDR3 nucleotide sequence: TGTGCCAGTGGGAGGGGCAGGTACACAGATACGCAGTATTTT.

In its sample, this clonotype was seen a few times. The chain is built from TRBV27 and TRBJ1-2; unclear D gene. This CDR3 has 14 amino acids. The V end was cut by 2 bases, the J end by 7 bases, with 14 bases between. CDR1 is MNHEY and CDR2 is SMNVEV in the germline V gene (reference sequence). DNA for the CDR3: TGTGCCAGCAGTTTACGGCCCAGACTGTCTGGCTACACCTTC. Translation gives CASSLRPRLSGYTF.

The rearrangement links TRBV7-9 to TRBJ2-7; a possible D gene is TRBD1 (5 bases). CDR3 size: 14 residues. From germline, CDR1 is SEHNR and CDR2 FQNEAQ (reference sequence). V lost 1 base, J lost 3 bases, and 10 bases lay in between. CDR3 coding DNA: TGTGCCAGCAGCTTAGTTGTAGGGGACTACGAGCAGTACTTC. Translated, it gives CASSLVVGDYEQYF. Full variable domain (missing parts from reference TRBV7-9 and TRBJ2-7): DTGVSQNPRHKITKRGQNVTFRCDPISEHNRLYWYRQTLGQGPEFLTYFQNEAQLEKSRLLSDRFSAERPKGSFSTLEIQRTEQGDSAMYLCASSLVVGDYEQYFGPGTRLTVT.

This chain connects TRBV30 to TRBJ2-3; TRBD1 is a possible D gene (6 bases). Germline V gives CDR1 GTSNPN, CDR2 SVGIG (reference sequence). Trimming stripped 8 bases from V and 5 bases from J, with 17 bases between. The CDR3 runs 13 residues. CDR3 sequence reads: CASNREVGDTQYF. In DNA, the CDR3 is TGTGCCAGCAACAGGGAAGTGGGAGATACGCAGTATTTT.

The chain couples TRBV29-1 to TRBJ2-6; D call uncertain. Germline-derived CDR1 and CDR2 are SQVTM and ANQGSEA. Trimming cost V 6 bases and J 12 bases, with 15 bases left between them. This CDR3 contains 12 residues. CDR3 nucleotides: TGCAGCGTCCTAGTGGGAAAGGGCGTCCTGACTTTC. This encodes CSVLVGKGVLTF.

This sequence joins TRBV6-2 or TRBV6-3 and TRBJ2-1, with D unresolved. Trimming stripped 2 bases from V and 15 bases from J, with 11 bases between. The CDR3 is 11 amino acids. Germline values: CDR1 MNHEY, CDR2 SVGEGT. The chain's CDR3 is CASSYEVVPFF. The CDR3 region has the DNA TGTGCCAGCAGTTACGAGGTTGTTCCGTTCTTC.